This TCR beta chain comes out of a study of cytotoxic CD8 clonotypes in ibrutinib-treated CLL. This CDR3 contains 14 residues. Germline trimming cut 0 bases from V and 4 bases from J; bases unmatched to any gene: 5. From germline, CDR1 is SQVTM and CDR2 ANQGSEA. Clones were sequenced by immunoSEQ multiplex PCR, and TCRdb holds only the in-frame ones, with some missing. This sample has approximately 100,000 clones, with more than 75% found just once. With cryopreserved PBMCs as the source, 2 to 2.5 micrograms of genomic DNA went to TCR beta libraries. V usage is TRBV29-1 and J usage is TRBJ1-2, with TRBD1 identical over 7 bases. Specimen: PBMCs, collected after 12 months of ibrutinib treatment. The source of this sequence is a human donor with chronic lymphocytic leukemia. DNA of the CDR3: TGCAGCGTTGAAGAGGGACAGACTCTCTATGGCTACACCTTC. Translating gives CSVEEGQTLYGYTF. Based on the CDR3 plus reference TRBV29-1 and TRBJ1-2, the full variable domain is SAVISQKPSRDICQRGTSLTIQCQVDSQVTMMFWYRQQPGQSLTLIATANQGSEATYESGFVIDKFPISRPNLTFSTLTVSNMSPEDSSIYLCSVEEGQTLYGYTFGSGTRLTVV.